In this sample, the clone carrying this T cell receptor beta chain turned up a few times. What it recognizes is unknown. This entry is derived from a study of shared clonotypes between healthy human individuals. The study drew its donors from healthy HIV-negative adults without recent acute infections or vaccinations. Nashville, Tennessee was home to all donors, who were Caucasian adults. Repertoires were generated with immunoSEQ multiplex PCR, while TCRdb's copy carries only in-frame clones and drops some. The table has around 2.3 million clones, nearly 97% seen once. Overall study results and limits: At large depth, rarefaction still showed sorted-subset sequencing to be incomplete.

The V end lost 4 bases, the J end lost 0 bases, and 9 bases lay between the germline ends. The CDR3 has 13 residues. Germline V lookup: CDR1 SQVTM, CDR2 ANQGSEA. This TCR was recovered from a man aged 18 to 35 in good health. Source material: naive CD4+ T cells sorted from blood. Subset of the sample: CD45RA+ positively selected. The gene calls are TRBV29-1 and TRBJ1-2, with D possibly being TRBD1 (6 bases). CDR3 sequence (DNA): TGCAGCGTTGCGGACAGACCTAACTATGGCTACACCTTC. This translates into CSVADRPNYGYTF.